The 19 T cell receptor beta chains presented below share a single source sample, sequenced in a study of blood T cell repertoires in COVID-19. Profiled with immunoSEQ multiplex PCR; TCRdb holds only in-frame clones, not every one. The sample has about 200,000 clones, about 78% seen once. Sequencing was done on a sample of peripheral blood. The receptors were sampled from a woman aged 70-85 years with acute or convalescent COVID-19.

The chain couples TRBV28 to TRBJ1-4; D is ambiguous. Germline V gene data show CDR1 as MDHEN and CDR2 as SYDVKM. The CDR3 length is 16 residues. The V end lost 5 bases, the J end lost 0 bases, and 13 bases lay between the germline ends. CDR3 region: CASSPRRAATNEKLFF. CDR3 bases: TGTGCCAGCAGTCCGAGGCGGGCAGCAACTAATGAAAAACTGTTTTTT.

V usage is TRBV27 and J usage is TRBJ1-1; D possibly corresponds to TRBD1 (6 bases). CDR1 and CDR2 from the germline V gene are MNHEY and SMNVEV (reference sequence). V was cut by 5 bases and J by 1 base, with 8 bases left in between. The CDR3 loop spans 13 amino acids. The CDR3 loop reads CASSTQGNTEAFF. In nucleotides, the CDR3 is TGTGCCAGCAGTACACAGGGGAACACTGAAGCTTTCTTT.

This clone was seen a few times. This sequence joins TRBV29-1 and TRBJ2-7; TRBD2 matches 11 bases. Germline V gene sequence: CDR1 SQVTM, CDR2 ANQGSEA. The ends lost 7 bases at V and 3 bases at J; junction bases unmatched: 5. The CDR3 extends over 13 amino acids. CDR3 nucleotide sequence: TGCAGCGGTATAGCGGGGGGGGGCTACGAGCAGTACTTC. The encoded protein is CSGIAGGGYEQYF.

The chain combines TRBV27 with TRBJ1-1; D is uncertain. This CDR3 has 13 amino acids. The V gene lost 2 bases and the J gene lost 7 bases, with 11 bases spanning the gap. Germline V gives CDR1 MNHEY, CDR2 SMNVEV (reference sequence). The CDR3 sequence is CASSLLGGGEAFF. DNA of the CDR3: TGTGCCAGCAGTTTACTGGGAGGAGGTGAAGCTTTCTTT.

The chain has TRBV7-2 and TRBJ2-7, with 10 bases identical to TRBD1. Germline assignment: CDR1 SGHTA and CDR2 FQGNSA. Trimming removed 5 bases from V and 2 bases from J; junction bases left unmatched: 3. This CDR3 region has 14 residues. CDR3: CASSRGQGTYEQYF. In DNA, the CDR3 is TGTGCCAGCAGCCGGGGACAGGGGACCTACGAGCAGTACTTC.

The sample holds a few counts of this clone. This chain uses TRBV19 with TRBJ1-5; 7 nucleotides align to TRBD1. Germline CDR1 LNHDA, CDR2 SQIVND (reference sequence). Trimming cost V 4 bases and J 0 bases; bases outside gene matches: 3. The CDR3 runs 15 residues. DNA of the CDR3: TGTGCCAGTAGTAACAGGGGAAATAGCAATCAGCCCCAGCATTTT. Residues: CASSNRGNSNQPQHF.

This sequence joins TRBV9 and TRBJ1-2, with D unresolved. The germline V gene has CDR1 SGDLS and CDR2 YYNGEE. Trimming left V 2 bases short and J 3 bases short, with 11 bases between. The CDR3 runs to 14 residues. In DNA form, the CDR3 reads TGTGCCAGCAGCGTTCAGTGGGGAGACTATGGCTACACCTTC. Translated: CASSVQWGDYGYTF.

This chain connects TRBV3-1 (or the pseudogene TRBV3-2) to TRBJ2-1; TRBD2 matches 11 bases. Germline V gene data show CDR1 as LGHDT and CDR2 as YNNKEL (reference sequence). The V segment lost 2 bases and the J segment 2 bases; nucleotides outside the gene matches: 2. The CDR3 length is 16 residues. In nucleotides, the CDR3 is TGTGCCAGCAGCCAAAGGGGACTAGCGGCCTACAATGAGCAGTTCTTC. Translated, it gives CASSQRGLAAYNEQFF.

This chain uses TRBV30 with TRBJ1-1; TRBD1 agrees at 7 bases. The V gene end was trimmed by 5 bases and the J gene end by 8 bases; junction bases not matched to a gene: 2. The CDR3 totals 10 residues. From germline, CDR1 is GTSNPN and CDR2 SVGIG (reference sequence). The chain's CDR3 is CAWGDREAFF. The CDR3 DNA sequence: TGTGCCTGGGGGGACAGAGAAGCTTTCTTT. The full variable domain, its missing parts supplied by reference TRBV30 and TRBJ1-1, is SQTIHQWPATLVQPVGSPLSLECTVEGTSNPNLYWYRQAAGRGLQLLFYSVGIGQISSEVPQNLSASRPQDRQFILSSKKLLLSDSGFYLCAWGDREAFFGQGTRLTVV.

This clone was counted a few times. The V and J genes are TRBV28 and TRBJ1-2; D remains ambiguous. This CDR3 has 16 amino acids. Trimming stripped 2 bases from V and 0 bases from J, with 13 bases between. CDR1 and CDR2 (germline): MDHEN, SYDVKM. Here the CDR3 DNA reads TGTGCCAGCAGTTTAATAGACGGAGCCACTAACTATGGCTACACCTTC. Its translation: CASSLIDGATNYGYTF.

The chain uses TRBV5-4 and TRBJ2-1; 10 bases align to TRBD2. J lost 2 bases, V lost 4 bases, and 3 bases had no gene match. The CDR3 extends over 15 amino acids. CDR1 SGHNT and CDR2 YYREEE come from the germline V gene (reference sequence). CDR3 protein: CASSTTSGTYNEQFF. The CDR3 nucleotides are TGTGCCAGCAGCACAACTAGCGGGACCTACAATGAGCAGTTCTTC.

This clone appeared a few times. V is TRBV5-1 and J is TRBJ1-2; TRBD1 agrees at 7 bases. Germline lookup yields CDR1 SGHRS and CDR2 YFSETQ. The CDR3 is 15 amino acids. The trim removed 0 bases at V and 2 bases at J, leaving 4 bases unmatched. For the CDR3, the DNA is TGCGCCAGCAGCTTGGGGGGCAGGGGGAACTATGGCTACACCTTC. The encoded protein is CASSLGGRGNYGYTF.

Comment on this clone: The same CDR3 can be traced to other DNA sequences in this sample. This chain links TRBV7-2 with TRBJ2-3; weak D call: TRBD1 (5 bases). Per germline, CDR1 SGHTA and CDR2 FQGNSA. The length of the CDR3 is 14 residues. The germline V and J ends were trimmed by 5 bases and 2 bases, with 11 bases remaining between them. CDR3 sequence: CASSEQGYTDTQYF. Here the CDR3 DNA reads TGTGCCAGCAGCGAGCAGGGCTACACAGATACGCAGTATTTT.

This clone was counted only a few times. The chain joins TRBV28 to TRBJ1-5, with 8 bases lining up with TRBD1. V lost 0 bases, J lost 6 bases, and 7 bases stayed unmatched. CDR3 length: 16 residues. Germline V CDR1 and CDR2: MDHEN, SYDVKM. CDR3 residues: CASSLWGQGAFQPQHF. The CDR3 nucleotides are TGTGCCAGCAGTTTATGGGGGCAGGGGGCTTTTCAGCCCCAGCATTTT.

The chain links TRBV15 to TRBJ1-4; D is uncertain. The V end lost 2 bases, the J end lost 8 bases, and 9 bases lay between the germline ends. This CDR3 has 13 residues. CDR1 and CDR2 (germline): LNHNV, YYDKDF (reference sequence). In DNA, the CDR3 is TGTGCCACCAGCAGATGGGAGGCGGAAAAACTGTTTTTT. Translation gives CATSRWEAEKLFF.

The chain links TRBV28 to TRBJ1-4; TRBD1 is a possible D gene (6 bases). V lost 7 bases, J lost 8 bases, and 14 bases lay in between. Germline V gene lookup returns CDR1 MDHEN and CDR2 SYDVKM. CDR3 length: 13 amino acids. CDR3 sequence reads: CASTWPGDEKLFF. The CDR3 DNA sequence: TGTGCCAGCACCTGGCCAGGGGACGAAAAACTGTTTTTT.

CDR3 coding DNA: TGCGCCAGCAGCTCACAGGGCGACACCGGGGAGCTGTTTTTT. Its translation is CASSSQGDTGELFF. V usage is TRBV5-1 and J usage is TRBJ2-2; D may be TRBD1 (6 bases). The CDR3 sequence is 14 residues long. Germline CDR1 is SGHRS and CDR2 is YFSETQ. Trimming took 3 bases from V and 3 from J, leaving 9 bases between them.

This clone occurred a few times. The chain combines TRBV11-1 with TRBJ2-7, with 7 bases matching TRBD1. The CDR3 extends over 13 amino acids. Germline-derived CDR1 and CDR2 are SGHAT and FQDESV (reference sequence). J gave up 3 bases and V 8 bases, and 7 bases lay outside the gene matches. The CDR3 loop reads CASGWDSNYEQYF. The CDR3 bases are TGTGCCAGCGGGTGGGACAGTAACTACGAGCAGTACTTC.

This clone has a count of ten or more. The rearrangement uses TRBV28 and TRBJ1-1, with a tentative D call TRBD1 (5 bases). The germline V gene has CDR1 MDHEN and CDR2 SYDVKM. The CDR3 spans 18 residues. V lost 1 base, J lost 6 bases, and 24 bases lay in between. The CDR3 nucleotides read TGTGCCAGCAGTTTATACGGGGTGTCCGTCGGGGGGAAGCCTGAAGCTTTCTTT. It codes for CASSLYGVSVGGKPEAFF.